This T cell receptor (beta chain) was profiled in a study of cytomegalovirus exposure and HLA in healthy donors. Germline V gene data show CDR1 as SGHRS and CDR2 as YFSETQ. The CDR3 runs to 16 residues. V shed 5 bases, J shed 6 bases, and the junction held 8 bases outside the gene matches. The PCR ran on 60 Vbeta and 13 Jbeta primers. Libraries were prepared by immunoSEQ multiplex PCR; TCRdb keeps only in-frame clonotypes and omits some of them. Of 130,000 or so clones listed, around 77% were seen once; the top ten hold approximately 0.94%. The V and J genes are TRBV5-1 and TRBJ2-1, with 13 bases matching TRBD2. This receptor was taken from a woman aged 60 to 75 in good health and CMV-seronegative. Material: PBMCs. The CDR3 region is CASSSTGLAGFNEQFF. Here the CDR3 DNA reads TGCGCCAGCAGTTCTACGGGACTAGCGGGATTCAATGAGCAGTTCTTC.